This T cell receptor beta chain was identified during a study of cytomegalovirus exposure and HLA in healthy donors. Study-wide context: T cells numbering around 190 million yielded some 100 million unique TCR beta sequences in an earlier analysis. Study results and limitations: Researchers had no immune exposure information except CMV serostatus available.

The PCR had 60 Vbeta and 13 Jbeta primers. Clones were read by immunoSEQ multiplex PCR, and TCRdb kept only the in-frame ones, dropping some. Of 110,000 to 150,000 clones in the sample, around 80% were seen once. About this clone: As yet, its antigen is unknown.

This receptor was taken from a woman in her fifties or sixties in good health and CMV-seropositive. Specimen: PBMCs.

In nucleotides, the CDR3 is TGTGCCAGTAGTGGCCGGGACGGGGGATATTCACCCCTCCACTTT. Protein product: CASSGRDGGYSPLHF. The genes are TRBV19 and TRBJ1-6; D might be TRBD1 (5 bases). Germline V lookup: CDR1 LNHDA, CDR2 SQIVND (reference sequence). V was cut by 5 bases and J by 8 bases, with 16 bases left in between. The CDR3 is made up of 15 amino acids.